This T cell receptor (beta chain) was captured by sequencing in a study of blood T cell repertoires in COVID-19. Overall study context: Samples came from the United States, Italy and Spain, spanning acute and convalescent COVID-19. Nucleic acid was either cDNA or gDNA, and it came from T cells, B-cell-depleted T cells, or PBMCs.

Source study methods: Amplifying reference gene primers gave estimates of nucleated cell counts. The table came from immunoSEQ multiplex PCR; TCRdb's copy has only in-frame clones and leaves some out. V, J and clone size are those of that table, while D and trimming were read from the DNA. The table shows tens of thousands of clones, with approximately 92% occurring only once. J gave up 8 bases and V 5 bases, and 14 bases lay outside the gene matches. Germline V gene lookup returns CDR1 LGHNT and CDR2 FRNRAP. This CDR3 has 17 amino acids. This clone is a singleton in its sample. Source material: peripheral blood. This receptor was obtained from a human donor with active COVID-19. The donor label of this sample is uncertain. The chain recombines TRBV12-5 with TRBJ2-1, with 11 nucleotides matching TRBD2. The CDR3 DNA sequence: TGTGCTAGTGGTCCCCGGGTAGCGGGAGGGCCTCGGGATGAGCAGTTCTTC. Protein sequence: CASGPRVAGGPRDEQFF.